This paragraph covers one TCR beta chain sequence. The sample originates from a study of cytomegalovirus exposure and HLA in healthy donors. TCRdb's table, derived via immunoSEQ multiplex PCR, lists solely in-frame clones and lacks some. The sample includes a few hundred thousand clones, 80% to 90% of them seen just once. This TCR derives from a woman in her late teens or twenties in good health and CMV-seronegative. The sequenced sample consisted of PBMCs.

CDR3 residues: CASSPGFGRYEQYF. The CDR3 coding sequence is TGTGCCAGCAGCCCCGGGTTCGGGAGATACGAGCAGTACTTC. The chain carries TRBV7-7 and TRBJ2-7, with TRBD2 as a possible D gene (6 bases). V was shortened by 5 bases and J by 4 bases, with 15 bases between the two germline ends. Germline V gives CDR1 SSHAT, CDR2 FNYEAQ (reference sequence). The CDR3 runs to 14 residues.